This T cell receptor (beta chain) was recovered during a study of cytomegalovirus exposure and HLA in healthy donors. CDR3 length: 14 residues. Germline V gene sequence: CDR1 MGHRA, CDR2 YSYEKL. PCR employed 60 Vbeta and 13 Jbeta primers. The assay was immunoSEQ multiplex PCR, and TCRdb's table has in-frame clones only and misses some. The sample lists about 88,000 clones, more than 80% occurring once. The source of this sequence is a young man in good health and CMV-seronegative. This rearrangement joins TRBV4-1 to TRBJ2-5; D call uncertain. The J call may not be correct, given that the DNA end is closer to TRBJ2-7. Sample: PBMCs. CDR3 DNA sequence: TGCGCCAGCAGCCAAGATGACAACCGTATCGAGCAGTACTTC. Translated, it gives CASSQDDNRIEQYF.